A selection of T cell receptor beta chains follows, all from one sample in a study of blood T cell repertoires in COVID-19. The protocol was immunoSEQ multiplex PCR, while the TCRdb copy is restricted to in-frame clones and leaves out a portion. The data show a few hundred thousand clones, with approximately 80% seen just once and over 9.5% held by the top ten. Sequencing was carried out using peripheral blood. The receptors stem from a woman of 80 years or more with acute or convalescent COVID-19. Both conserved end residues are part of each CDR3. A D gene is named only where the DNA matches it firmly. Expanded clones get a size class; other rows say once, few or many, or leave the size out.

TRBV28	.	TRBD1	TRBJ1-4	CASSFNRDRLFF	TGTGCCAGCAGTTTTAACCGGGACAGACTGTTTTTT
TRBV12-3/TRBV12-4	.	TRBD1	TRBJ2-7	CASTSQGDYEQYF	TGTGCCAGCACCTCACAGGGGGACTACGAGCAGTACTTC
TRBV7-6	many	.	TRBJ1-2	CASSPISDSYGYTF	TGTGCCAGCAGCCCGATCTCCGACAGCTATGGCTACACCTTC
TRBV6-4	.	.	TRBJ2-3	CASSDSASRTDTQYF	TGTGCCAGCAGTGACTCAGCGAGTCGGACAGATACGCAGTATTTT
TRBV7-9	.	.	TRBJ2-7	CASSLVAVSYEQYF	TGTGCCAGCAGCTTAGTCGCAGTCTCCTACGAGCAGTACTTC
TRBV4-2	.	TRBD2	TRBJ2-1	CASSQASGGAYNEQFF	TGTGCCAGCAGCCAGGCTAGCGGGGGAGCCTACAATGAGCAGTTCTTC
TRBV10-3	once	TRBD2	TRBJ2-5	CAINLPISGIQETQYF	TGTGCCATCAACCTCCCGATAAGCGGGATACAAGAGACCCAGTACTTC
TRBV10-3	.	TRBD1	TRBJ1-2	CAISEQGAWGYTF	TGTGCCATCAGTGAACAGGGGGCTTGGGGCTACACCTTC
TRBV7-8	.	TRBD2	TRBJ2-1	CASSLGLAGIDEQFF	TGTGCCAGCAGCTTAGGTCTAGCGGGAATCGATGAGCAGTTCTTC
TRBV19	.	.	TRBJ2-1	CASSSRSFQFF	TGTGCCAGTAGTTCTAGGTCCTTTCAGTTCTTC
TRBV9	.	.	TRBJ2-1	CASSASGLPSYNEQFF	TGTGCCAGCAGCGCGTCGGGACTGCCGTCCTACAATGAGCAGTTCTTC
TRBV30	once	TRBD1	TRBJ1-1	CAWSALGQGFKGTEAFF	TGTGCCTGGAGCGCACTGGGACAGGGCTTTAAGGGCACTGAAGCTTTCTTT
TRBV3-1/TRBV3-2	.	.	TRBJ1-4	CASSPGGVSNEKLFF	TGTGCCAGCAGCCCCGGGGGGGTCTCTAATGAAAAACTGTTTTTT
TRBV6-5	.	.	TRBJ2-7	CASSNGQREYF	TGTGCCAGCAGTAACGGACAGAGGGAGTACTTC
TRBV30	.	.	TRBJ2-7	CAWSRAEGTQKYF	TGTGCCTGGAGCAGAGCAGAAGGGACACAGAAGTACTTC
TRBV4-2	once	.	TRBJ2-3	CASSQAEGGALTDTQYF	TGTGCCAGCAGCCAAGCAGAGGGGGGGGCCCTCACAGATACGCAGTATTTT
TRBV7-8	.	TRBD2	TRBJ2-4	CASSLARGGQVKNIQYF	TGTGCCAGCAGCTTAGCGCGGGGGGGCCAGGTCAAAAACATTCAGTACTTC